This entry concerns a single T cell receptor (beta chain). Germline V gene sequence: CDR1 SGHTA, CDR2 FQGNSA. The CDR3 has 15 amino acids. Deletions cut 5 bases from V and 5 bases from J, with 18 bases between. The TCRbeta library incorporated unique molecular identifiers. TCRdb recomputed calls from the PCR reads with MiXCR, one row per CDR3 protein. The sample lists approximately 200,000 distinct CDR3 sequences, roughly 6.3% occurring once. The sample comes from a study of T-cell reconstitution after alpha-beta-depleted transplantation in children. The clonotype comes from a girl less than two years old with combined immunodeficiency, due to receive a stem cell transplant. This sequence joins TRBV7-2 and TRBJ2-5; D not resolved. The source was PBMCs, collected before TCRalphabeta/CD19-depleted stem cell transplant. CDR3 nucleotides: TGTGCCAGCAGCCTGGCACAGAACCGCTATGAGACCCAGTACTTC. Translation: CASSLAQNRYETQYF.